The present T cell receptor beta chain was sequenced within a study of blood T cell repertoires in COVID-19. The CDR3 covers 14 residues. After removal of 6 bases from V and 7 bases from J, the junction contained 7 bases not matched to a gene. Germline V lookup: CDR1 MNHNY, CDR2 SVGAGI (reference sequence). Some clones are missing from TCRdb's copy, which holds only in-frame ones; the method was immunoSEQ multiplex PCR. There are about 82,000 clones in the sample; approximately 86% occur only once, and over 15% lies in the top ten. This rearrangement joins TRBV6-6 to TRBJ2-2; 8 nucleotides match TRBD1. This TCR came from a man at least 80 years old with active or convalescent COVID-19. The sequenced sample consisted of peripheral blood. This chain's CDR3 is CASRNRTGLGELFF. The CDR3 nucleotides are TGTGCCAGCAGGAACAGGACAGGGCTCGGGGAGCTGTTTTTT.